This TCR beta chain originates from a study of long-term antiretroviral therapy in people with HIV. With regard to this clone: Its antigen is unknown.

Per donor, a minimum of one pre-ART and a minimum of two post-ART PBMC samples were available. Whole-study results and caveats: Post-treatment diversity went higher with ART but stayed below transplant donor controls. Blood obtained between about 2004 and 2017 may reflect older ART regimens.

An immunoSEQ assay, version v3.0, was performed at survey level. Sequencing used immunoSEQ multiplex PCR; TCRdb keeps in-frame clones, though not all of them. The sample carries around 28,000 clones, approximately 86% recorded once. The CDR3 totals 16 residues. Germline assignment: CDR1 LGHNA and CDR2 YNFKEQ. V lost 2 bases and J lost 3; bases outside the gene matches: 5. The gene calls are TRBV4-2 and TRBJ2-2; TRBD2 aligns across 8 bases. The source was unsorted PBMCs, collected 0.8 years after starting antiretroviral therapy. This clonotype was obtained from a woman aged 30 to 39 with HIV. Written as DNA, the CDR3 is TGTGCCAGCAGCCAATCGGGACTAGAATACACCGGGGAGCTGTTTTTT. This sequence encodes CASSQSGLEYTGELFF.